These 16 T cell receptor beta chains came from one sample sequenced in a study of shared clonotypes between healthy human individuals. This table comes from immunoSEQ multiplex PCR, and its TCRdb copy is limited to in-frame clones, with some not included. This sample has millions of clones, with roughly 95% found just once. CD45RO-negative CD8 cells positively selected for CCR7 made up the naive population, which excluded terminally differentiated effector memory CD45RA+ cells. Source material: naive CD8+ T cells sorted from blood. The receptors were sampled from a young man in good health.

On this clone: The same CDR3 also results from other DNA sequences found in this sample. J is TRBJ2-2 and V is TRBV13; D is ambiguous. The germline gives CDR1 PRHDT, CDR2 FYEKMQ (reference sequence). V lost 0 bases and J 6 bases, leaving 5 bases between the germline ends. The CDR3 covers 13 residues. The CDR3 DNA reads TGTGCCAGCAGCTTAGGTCGGGCCGGGGAGCTGTTTTTT. Translated: CASSLGRAGELFF.

About this clone itself: This specimen includes other DNA sequences encoding the same CDR3. This sequence joins TRBV5-6 and TRBJ2-7; TRBD2 matches at 11 bases. V trimming: 3 bases; J trimming: 0 bases; junction bases outside the gene matches: 5. CDR3 size: 16 residues. The germline V gene has CDR1 SGHDT and CDR2 YYEEEE. CDR3 amino acids: CASSWGLAESSYEQYF. CDR3 nucleotides: TGTGCCAGCAGCTGGGGACTAGCGGAAAGCTCCTACGAGCAGTACTTC. Combining the CDR3 with reference TRBV5-6 and TRBJ2-7 gives the whole variable domain DAGVTQSPTHLIKTRGQQVTLRCSPKSGHDTVSWYQQALGQGPQFIFQYYEEEERQRGNFPDRFSGHQFPNYSSELNVNALLLGDSALYLCASSWGLAESSYEQYFGPGTRLTVT.

V and J are TRBV28 and TRBJ1-4, with 7 positions matching TRBD1. Per germline, CDR1 MDHEN and CDR2 SYDVKM. The CDR3 length is 14 residues. V shed 6 bases and J 7 bases; nucleotides not matched to a gene: 8. The CDR3 region has the DNA TGTGCCAGCAGCTACGGGACAGCTCCTGAAAAACTGTTTTTT. Amino acid sequence: CASSYGTAPEKLFF.

This chain links TRBV15 with TRBJ2-3; maybe TRBD2 (6 bases). Germline assignment: CDR1 LNHNV and CDR2 YYDKDF (reference sequence). The CDR3 consists of 15 residues. V was cut by 0 bases and J by 4 bases, with 11 bases left in between. CDR3 nucleotide sequence: TGTGCCACCAGCAGAGATTGGGGACTTGCAGATACGCAGTATTTT. Residues: CATSRDWGLADTQYF.

The V call is TRBV7-6, the J call TRBJ2-7, with D maybe TRBD1 (6 bases). V was clipped by 2 bases and J by 6 bases, with 14 bases between them. The germline V gene encodes CDR1 SGHVS and CDR2 FNYEAQ. The CDR3 covers 14 residues. As DNA, the CDR3 is TGTGCCAGCAGCTTATCGGGGACATTGGCCGAGCAGTACTTC. This encodes CASSLSGTLAEQYF. Combining the CDR3 with reference TRBV7-6 and TRBJ2-7 gives the whole variable domain GAGVSQSPRYKVTKRGQDVALRCDPISGHVSLYWYRQALGQGPEFLTYFNYEAQQDKSGLPNDRFSAERPEGSISTLTIQRTEQRDSAMYRCASSLSGTLAEQYFGPGTRLTVT.

The CDR3 sequence: CASSTGISGASSYNEQFF. The CDR3, as DNA: TGTGCCAGCAGCACCGGGATTAGCGGTGCAAGCTCCTACAATGAGCAGTTCTTC. The chain couples TRBV7-9 to TRBJ2-1; D possibly corresponds to TRBD2 (6 bases). CDR1 and CDR2 from the germline V gene are SEHNR and FQNEAQ (reference sequence). V shed 5 bases and J shed 0 bases, with 20 bases lying between them. This CDR3 comprises 18 residues.

This sequence joins TRBV27 and TRBJ2-2; D remains unclear. The V end lost 6 bases, the J end lost 3 bases, and 5 bases lay between the germline ends. Per germline, CDR1 MNHEY and CDR2 SMNVEV (reference sequence). The CDR3 spans 12 residues. The CDR3: CASRMYTGELFF. The CDR3 DNA follows: TGTGCCAGCAGGATGTACACCGGGGAGCTGTTTTTT.

The V and J genes are TRBV6-6 and TRBJ2-3; D might be TRBD2 (6 bases). Trimming shortened V by 6 bases and J by 4 bases, and 14 bases separated the two germline ends. The CDR3 is made up of 14 amino acids. Germline V gene data show CDR1 as MNHNY and CDR2 as SVGAGI (reference sequence). The CDR3 sequence: CASRRAGSPDTQYF. DNA of the CDR3: TGTGCCAGCAGGCGGGCGGGAAGTCCAGATACGCAGTATTTT.

The chain carries TRBV4-1 and TRBJ2-7, with 11 nucleotides matching TRBD1. Per the germline V gene, CDR1 is MGHRA and CDR2 is YSYEKL. The CDR3 spans 13 residues. Germline trimming cut 6 bases from V and 6 bases from J; bases unmatched to any gene: 4. CDR3 in DNA: TGCGCCAGCAGGGGACAGGGGGGTCCCGAGCAGTACTTC. This codes for CASRGQGGPEQYF.

The chain uses TRBV6-5 and TRBJ1-2; 8 nucleotides agree with TRBD1. Unmatched junction bases numbered 7, after V lost 6 bases and J lost 4 bases. CDR1 MNHEY and CDR2 SVGAGI come from the germline V gene. The CDR3 has 14 residues. CDR3 bases: TGTGCCAGCAGCCAGGGGGCGTTAAGCTATGGCTACACCTTC. As protein: CASSQGALSYGYTF.

This clone has just one count. The genes are TRBV9 and TRBJ2-1; 7 bases line up with TRBD2. With V trimmed by 0 bases and J by 4 bases, 4 bases remained unmatched. This CDR3 has 15 residues. Germline CDR1 is SGDLS and CDR2 is YYNGEE. CDR3 nucleotide sequence: TGTGCCAGCAGCGTAGCAGGTAGCGGGTACAATGAGCAGTTCTTC. Encoded protein: CASSVAGSGYNEQFF. Supplemented by reference TRBV9 and TRBJ2-1, the full variable domain reads DSGVTQTPKHLITATGQRVTLRCSPRSGDLSVYWYQQSLDQGLQFLIQYYNGEERAKGNILERFSAQQFPDLHSELNLSSLELGDSALYFCASSVAGSGYNEQFFGPGTRLTVL.

This chain uses TRBV9 with TRBJ1-6, with D uncertain. Germline CDR1 reads SGDLS; CDR2 reads YYNGEE. This CDR3 contains 14 residues. V was pared by 6 bases and J by 9 bases, with 16 bases between. The DNA for the CDR3 is TGTGCCAGCACCGTTGGGGAGTCGGGTTCACCCCTCCACTTT. Translating it yields CASTVGESGSPLHF.

As for this clone: The sample has other DNA sequences that encode this CDR3 too. The rearrangement links TRBV7-9 to TRBJ2-7; no firm D call. The V end lost 0 bases, the J end lost 4 bases, and 4 bases lay between the germline ends. CDR3 length: 12 residues. Looked up from germline, CDR1 is SEHNR and CDR2 is FQNEAQ (reference sequence). CDR3 nucleotides: TGTGCCAGCAGCTTAGCCGAGTACGAGCAGTACTTC. It codes for CASSLAEYEQYF. Combining the CDR3 with reference TRBV7-9 and TRBJ2-7 gives the whole variable domain DTGVSQNPRHKITKRGQNVTFRCDPISEHNRLYWYRQTLGQGPEFLTYFQNEAQLEKSRLLSDRFSAERPKGSFSTLEIQRTEQGDSAMYLCASSLAEYEQYFGPGTRLTVT.

This rearrangement joins TRBV6-5 to TRBJ2-5; 10 nucleotides align to TRBD1. This CDR3 spans 14 amino acids. Germline loops: CDR1 MNHEY, CDR2 SVGAGI. V dropped 4 bases and J dropped 5; count of bases not matched to a gene: 4. CDR3 nucleotide sequence: TGTGCCAGCAGTTTCGACAGGGGGCTTGAGACCCAGTACTTC. It translates to CASSFDRGLETQYF.

This clone was detected once. The chain combines TRBV2 with TRBJ2-3; TRBD1 is a possible D gene (6 bases). With 3 bases removed from V and 1 base from J, the gap between germline ends came to 14 bases. This CDR3 comprises 16 residues. CDR1 and CDR2 from the germline V gene are SNHLY and FYNNEI. CDR3 DNA sequence: TGTGCCAGCAGTGAGCACAGGGAAGGCGGCACAGATACGCAGTATTTT. This sequence encodes CASSEHREGGTDTQYF.

In the case of this clone: The sample holds other DNA sequences that translate to the same CDR3. This chain uses TRBV27 with TRBJ2-6; D is unclear. The CDR3 is 16 amino acids. V was clipped by 2 bases and J by 0 bases, with 8 bases between them. Per the germline V gene, CDR1 is MNHEY and CDR2 is SMNVEV (reference sequence). In DNA, the CDR3 is TGTGCCAGCAGTTTACTCGGAGTCTCTGGGGCCAACGTCCTGACTTTC. This codes for CASSLLGVSGANVLTF. The full variable domain, completed using reference TRBV27 and TRBJ2-6, is EAQVTQNPRYLITVTGKKLTVTCSQNMNHEYMSWYRQDPGLGLRQIYYSMNVEVTDKGDVPEGYKVSRKEKRNFPLILESPSPNQTSLYFCASSLLGVSGANVLTFGAGSRLTVL.